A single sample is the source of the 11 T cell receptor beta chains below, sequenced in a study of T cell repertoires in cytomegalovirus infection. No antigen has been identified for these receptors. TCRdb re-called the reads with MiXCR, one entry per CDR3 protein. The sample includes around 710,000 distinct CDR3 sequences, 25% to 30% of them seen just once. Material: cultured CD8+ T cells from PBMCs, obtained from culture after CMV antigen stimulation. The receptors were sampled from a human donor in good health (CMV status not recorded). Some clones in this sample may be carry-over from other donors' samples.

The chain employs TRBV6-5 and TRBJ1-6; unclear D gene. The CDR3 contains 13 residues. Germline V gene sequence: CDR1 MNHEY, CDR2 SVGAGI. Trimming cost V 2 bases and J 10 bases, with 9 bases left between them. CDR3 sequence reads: CASSYLLESPLHF. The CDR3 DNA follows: TGTGCCAGCAGTTACCTCCTTGAATCACCCCTCCACTTT.

Here the CDR3 reads CSARGHDRGEQYV. In DNA, the CDR3 is TGCAGTGCTAGAGGTCATGACAGGGGCGAGCAGTACGTC. The chain joins TRBV20-1 to TRBJ2-7, with 8 nucleotides matching TRBD1. The germline gives CDR1 DFQATT, CDR2 SNEGSKA (reference sequence). This CDR3 has 13 residues. V shed 1 base and J 6 bases; nucleotides not matched to a gene: 5.

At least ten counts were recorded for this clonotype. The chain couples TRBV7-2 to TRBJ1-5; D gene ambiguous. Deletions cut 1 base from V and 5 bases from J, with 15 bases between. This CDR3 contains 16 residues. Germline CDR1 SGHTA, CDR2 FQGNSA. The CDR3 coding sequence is TGTGCCAGCAGCTTAGAGGCGATTTTCTTCGATCAGCCCCAGCATTTT. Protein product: CASSLEAIFFDQPQHF.

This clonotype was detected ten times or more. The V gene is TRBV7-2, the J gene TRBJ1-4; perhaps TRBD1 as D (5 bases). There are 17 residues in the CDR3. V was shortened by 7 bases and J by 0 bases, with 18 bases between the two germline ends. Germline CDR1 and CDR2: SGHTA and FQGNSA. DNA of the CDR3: TGTGCCAGCACCTCCAGGGCTCGTCAAACAACTAATGAAAAACTGTTTTTT. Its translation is CASTSRARQTTNEKLFF.

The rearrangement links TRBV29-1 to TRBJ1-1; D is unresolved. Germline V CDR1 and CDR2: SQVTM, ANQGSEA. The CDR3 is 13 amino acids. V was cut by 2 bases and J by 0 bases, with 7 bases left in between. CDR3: CSVESSVNTEAFF. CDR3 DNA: TGCAGCGTTGAATCGAGTGTGAACACTGAAGCTTTCTTT.

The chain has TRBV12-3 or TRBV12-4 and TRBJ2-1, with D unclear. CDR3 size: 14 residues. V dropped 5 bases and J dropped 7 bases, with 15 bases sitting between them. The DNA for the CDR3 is TGTGCCAGCAGTATGACCCGTAACCAGAATGAGCAGTTCTTC. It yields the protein CASSMTRNQNEQFF.

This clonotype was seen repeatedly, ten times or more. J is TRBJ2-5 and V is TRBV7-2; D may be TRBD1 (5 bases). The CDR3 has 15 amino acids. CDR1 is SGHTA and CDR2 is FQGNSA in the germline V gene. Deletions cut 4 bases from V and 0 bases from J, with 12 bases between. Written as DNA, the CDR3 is TGTGCCAGCAGCTACAGGTTCTCGTACCAAGAGACCCAGTACTTC. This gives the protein CASSYRFSYQETQYF.

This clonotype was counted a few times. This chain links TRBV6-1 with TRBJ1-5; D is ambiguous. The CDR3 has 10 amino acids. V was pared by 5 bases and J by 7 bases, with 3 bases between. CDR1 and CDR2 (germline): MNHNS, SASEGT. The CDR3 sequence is CASSLQPQHF. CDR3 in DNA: TGTGCCAGCAGTTTACAGCCCCAGCATTTT.

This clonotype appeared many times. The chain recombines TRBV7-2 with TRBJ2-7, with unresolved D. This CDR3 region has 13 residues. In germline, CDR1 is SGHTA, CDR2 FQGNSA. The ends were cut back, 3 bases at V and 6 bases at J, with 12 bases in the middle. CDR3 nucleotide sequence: TGTGCCAGCAGCTTCTGGGTCGCCTCCGAGCAGTACGTC. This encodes CASSFWVASEQYV.

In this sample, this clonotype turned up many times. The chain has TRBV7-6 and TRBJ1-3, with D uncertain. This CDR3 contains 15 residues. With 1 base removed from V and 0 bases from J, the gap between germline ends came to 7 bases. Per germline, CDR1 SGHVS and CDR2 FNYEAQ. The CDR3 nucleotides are TGTGCCAGCAGCTTAGAGGAGGGCTCTGGAAACACCATATATTTT. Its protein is CASSLEEGSGNTIYF.

Here the CDR3 reads CASSELGSGWYEQYF. CDR3 DNA: TGTGCCAGCAGTGAACTTGGTAGCGGGTGGTACGAGCAGTACTTC. V usage is TRBV6-1 and J usage is TRBJ2-7, with 7 bases matching TRBD2. This CDR3 contains 15 residues. Losses at the gene ends were 2 bases for V and 4 bases for J; bases not matched to a gene: 8. Germline V lookup: CDR1 MNHNS, CDR2 SASEGT.